This TCR beta chain was recovered during a study of blood T cells in healthy people across ages. Per the germline V gene, CDR1 is SGHRS and CDR2 is YFSETQ. The germline V and J ends were trimmed by 0 bases and 2 bases, with 13 bases remaining between them. The CDR3 covers 16 residues. The second PCR ran about 6 to 12 cycles with a sample-barcoded 5' primer and J-beta primers. MiXCR was run by TCRdb on the 5' RACE reads, yielding one entry per CDR3 protein. The table records 870,000 or so distinct CDR3 sequences, around 26% of them present only once. The sequenced sample was blood. The source is a woman aged 80 or over in good health. J is TRBJ2-3 and V is TRBV5-1, with no clear D. CDR3 DNA sequence: TGCGCCAGCAGCTTGGCCGTTGCCGTCCCCACAGATACGCAGTATTTT. It yields the protein CASSLAVAVPTDTQYF.